Following are 12 T cell receptor beta chains from one sample sequenced in a study of T cell responses to AZD1222 COVID-19 vaccine. TCRdb's table, derived via immunoSEQ multiplex PCR, lists solely in-frame clones and lacks some. The table has roughly 130,000 clones, roughly 92% seen once; the top ten hold approximately 3.7%. The sample consisted of peripheral blood, taken 28 days after the second AZD1222 dose. The receptors derive from an adult who received the AZD1222 COVID-19 vaccine.

In nucleotides, the CDR3 is TGTGCCAGCAGCCAACAGGGGGCCCGGGAGCAGTACTTC. Translation gives CASSQQGAREQYF. This chain links TRBV6-2 or TRBV6-3 with TRBJ2-7, with TRBD1 matching over 9 bases. The CDR3 spans 13 residues. V was clipped by 6 bases and J by 7 bases; unmatched bases: 7. Per germline, CDR1 MNHEY and CDR2 SVGEGT.

Comments on this clone: With a much larger clone just one base away, this may be a read error. The chain recombines TRBV6-2 or TRBV6-3 with TRBJ1-5; D gene unclear. The V end was cut by 0 bases, the J end by 2 bases, with 5 bases between. This CDR3 is built from 14 residues. Germline lookup yields CDR1 MNHEY and CDR2 SVGEGT. This CDR3 is CASSYSWGNQPQHF. Written as DNA, the CDR3 is TGTGCCAGCAGTTACTCATGGGGCAATCAGCCCCAGCATTTT.

The J gene is TRBJ1-3, the V gene TRBV28; no clear D. Trimming removed 3 bases from V and 6 bases from J, with 3 bases in between. CDR1 is MDHEN, CDR2 SYDVKM, per germline. This CDR3 spans 11 amino acids. DNA of the CDR3: TGTGCCAGCAGTTTTGCAAACACCATATATTTT. This encodes CASSFANTIYF.

V gene TRBV6-2 or TRBV6-3 combines with J gene TRBJ2-2; no definite D call. Between the trimmed V and J ends, which lost 4 bases and 3 bases, there was a span of 6 bases. The V gene's germline CDR1 is MNHEY and CDR2 SVGEGT. This CDR3 has 13 residues. CDR3 sequence: CASSLGYTGELFF. In DNA, the CDR3 is TGTGCCAGCAGTTTGGGCTACACCGGGGAGCTGTTTTTT.

This clone was observed a single time. The sample contains more than one DNA sequence encoding this CDR3. The chain carries TRBV5-1 and TRBJ1-5; tentative D call: TRBD1 (5 bases). The germline CDR1 and CDR2 sequences are SGHRS and YFSETQ. This CDR3 region has 13 residues. Trimming took 0 bases from V and 7 from J, leaving 8 bases between them. The CDR3 loop reads CASSLGGGQPQHF. The CDR3 DNA reads TGCGCCAGCAGCTTGGGGGGCGGCCAGCCCCAGCATTTT. Filled out from reference TRBV5-1 and TRBJ1-5, the complete variable domain reads KAGVTQTPRYLIKTRGQQVTLSCSPISGHRSVSWYQQTPGQGLQFLFEYFSETQRNKGNFPGRFSGRQFSNSRSEMNVSTLELGDSALYLCASSLGGGQPQHFGDGTRLSIL.

The chain's CDR3 is CASSRGTGETQYF. The DNA of the CDR3 is TGTGCCAGCAGCCGGGGGACGGGAGAGACCCAGTACTTC. The chain is built from TRBV7-9 and TRBJ2-5; D is perhaps TRBD2 (6 bases). Trimming removed 5 bases from V and 4 bases from J, with 11 bases in between. The CDR3 covers 13 residues. Germline V gene sequence: CDR1 SEHNR, CDR2 FQNEAQ (reference sequence).

The genes are TRBV2 and TRBJ1-4; the D is unclear. The CDR3 length is 14 residues. The ends were cut back, 1 base at V and 7 bases at J, with 10 bases in the middle. The germline V gene encodes CDR1 SNHLY and CDR2 FYNNEI. The CDR3 spells CASSEGRRVEKLFF. The CDR3 region has the DNA TGTGCCAGCAGTGAAGGTCGGCGGGTTGAAAAACTGTTTTTT.

V gene TRBV7-6 combines with J gene TRBJ2-2, with D perhaps matching TRBD1 (5 bases). CDR3 size: 15 residues. The V gene's germline CDR1 is SGHVS and CDR2 FNYEAQ. V was shortened by 4 bases and J by 2 bases, with 11 bases between the two germline ends. In nucleotides, the CDR3 is TGTGCCAGCAGCTCCACAGGTTATAACACCGGGGAGCTGTTTTTT. Encoded protein: CASSSTGYNTGELFF.

V gene TRBV5-7 combines with J gene TRBJ2-5; 10 bases agree with TRBD1. TRBV5-7 is treated as an ORF (open reading frame) with a function not yet certain. Unmatched junction bases numbered 4, after V lost 4 bases and J lost 1 base. The CDR3 sequence is 15 residues long. The CDR3 sequence: CASSPGQGGQETQYF. In nucleotides, the CDR3 is TGTGCCAGCAGCCCCGGACAGGGGGGCCAAGAGACCCAGTACTTC.

A word on this clone: Within the sample, other DNA sequences also encode this same CDR3. The V call is TRBV5-1, the J call TRBJ2-7; TRBD1 matches at 7 bases. J was trimmed by 4 bases and V by 0 bases; bases with no gene match: 4. The V gene's germline CDR1 is SGHRS and CDR2 YFSETQ. CDR3 size: 14 residues. The CDR3 DNA reads as TGCGCCAGCAGCTTGGGACAGGGTGTGTACGAGCAGTACTTC. Translated, it gives CASSLGQGVYEQYF.

The gene calls are TRBV11-2 and TRBJ2-6; tentative D call: TRBD1 (6 bases). The CDR3 extends over 16 amino acids. CDR1 is SGHAT, CDR2 FQNNGV, per germline. Trimming removed 6 bases from V and 0 bases from J, with 12 bases in between. CDR3: CASRITGSSGANVLTF. The CDR3 region has the DNA TGTGCCAGCAGGATAACAGGGAGCTCTGGGGCCAACGTCCTGACTTTC.

The rearrangement joins TRBV14 to TRBJ1-1, with D unresolved. The CDR3 runs 15 residues. V dropped 4 bases and J dropped 3 bases, with 15 bases sitting between them. Germline CDR1 SGHDN, CDR2 FVKESK. CDR3 protein: CASSLRAREDTEAFF. The CDR3 DNA is TGTGCCAGCAGCCTCCGTGCGAGGGAGGACACTGAAGCTTTCTTT.